This T cell receptor (beta chain) is from a study of blood T cells in healthy people across ages. The ends were cut back, 4 bases at V and 1 base at J, with 10 bases in the middle. From germline, CDR1 is ENHRY and CDR2 SYGVKD. The CDR3 covers 14 residues. Using a J-beta primer mix together with a sample-barcoded 5' primer, a second PCR was run for roughly 7 to 12 cycles. TCRdb fed the 5' RACE reads into MiXCR, producing one record per CDR3 protein. The sample has approximately 1.5 million distinct CDR3 sequences, about 31% seen once; the top ten hold roughly 10%. This clonotype was counted a few times.

V gene TRBV10-3 combines with J gene TRBJ1-1, with D tentatively TRBD1 (6 bases). Sequences were obtained from blood. This receptor was identified in a woman aged 30 to 39 in good health. As DNA, the CDR3 is TGTGCCATCAGTGCCGGGACACCGAACACTGAAGCTTTCTTT. It specifies CAISAGTPNTEAFF.